This TCR beta chain came from a study of CD8 T cells in ankylosing spondylitis. Via MiXCR, TCRdb re-called the 5' RACE reads, giving one row per CDR3 protein. The sample consists of about 340,000 distinct CDR3 sequences, about 14% of them appearing once. This clonotype was detected ten times or more. CDR3 length equals 16 residues. J gave up 8 bases and V 5 bases, and 13 bases lay outside the gene matches. Sequenced sample: blood, either unsorted or a sorted T cell fraction (not recorded which). The TCR was taken from a male donor with ankylosing spondylitis or in good health (not recorded which). This chain joins TRBV12-3 or TRBV12-4 and TRBJ2-1, with TRBD2 identical over 9 bases. CDR3 bases: TGTGCCAGCAGTCCCCCGATTTGGCGGGAGGGGGATGAGCAGTTCTTC. Encoded protein: CASSPPIWREGDEQFF.